A selection of T cell receptor beta chains follows, all from one sample in a study. TCRdb fed the 5' RACE reads into MiXCR, producing one record per CDR3 protein. The repertoire holds approximately 23,000 distinct CDR3 sequences, with 30% as singletons. The sample was tumor-infiltrating naive CD4+ T cells sorted from the breast tumor. These receptors all stem from a female donor with breast cancer. The CDR3 runs from the conserved cysteine through the conserved F or W. The order of the fields is J gene, D gene, V gene, clone size, CDR3 protein, CDR3 DNA. A D gene is named only where the DNA matches it firmly. Only part of the rows carry a size: once, few, many, or a class if the clone is expanded.

J: TRBJ1-1; D: -; V: TRBV19; size: medium-sized; CDR3: CASSMEGLGDTEAFF; DNA: TGTGCCAGTAGTATGGAGGGCCTGGGGGACACTGAAGCTTTCTTT
J: TRBJ2-7; D: TRBD2; V: TRBV4-1; size: -; CDR3: CASSQQGLAGEGEQYF; DNA: TGCGCCAGCAGCCAGCAGGGACTAGCGGGAGAAGGCGAGCAGTACTTC
J: TRBJ1-2; D: TRBD1; V: TRBV20-1; size: few; CDR3: CSARTPGGSFGYTF; DNA: TGCAGTGCTAGAACCCCAGGGGGCTCGTTTGGCTACACCTTC
J: TRBJ2-1; D: TRBD2; V: TRBV4-1; size: -; CDR3: CASRVAGGTYNEQFF; DNA: TGCGCCAGCAGGGTAGCGGGAGGAACCTACAATGAGCAGTTCTTC
J: TRBJ2-3; D: TRBD1; V: TRBV7-8; size: -; CDR3: CASSFGQGRDTQYF; DNA: TGTGCCAGCAGCTTCGGACAGGGGAGGGATACGCAGTATTTT
J: TRBJ1-2; D: -; V: TRBV29-1; size: few; CDR3: CSVTRAPNYGYTF; DNA: TGCAGCGTCACCAGGGCACCTAACTATGGCTACACCTTC
J: TRBJ2-1; D: -; V: TRBV7-9; size: many; CDR3: CASSLGESFGNYNEQFF; DNA: TGTGCCAGCAGCTTAGGGGAAAGTTTCGGCAACTACAATGAGCAGTTCTTC
J: TRBJ1-2; D: -; V: TRBV7-9; size: medium-sized; CDR3: CASSALYGYTF; DNA: TGTGCCAGCAGCGCCCTCTATGGCTACACCTTC
J: TRBJ2-7; D: TRBD1; V: TRBV29-1; size: many; CDR3: CSVEDLQGAEYEQYF; DNA: TGCAGCGTTGAAGATTTACAGGGGGCTGAATACGAGCAGTACTTC
J: TRBJ2-7; D: -; V: TRBV25-1; size: many; CDR3: CASSDRQAYEQYF; DNA: TGTGCCAGCAGTGATCGACAGGCCTACGAGCAGTACTTC
J: TRBJ2-1; D: TRBD1; V: TRBV12-3/TRBV12-4; size: -; CDR3: CASSFAAQGYEQFF; DNA: TGTGCCAGCAGTTTTGCTGCACAGGGGTATGAGCAGTTCTTC
J: TRBJ2-1; D: -; V: TRBV11-2; size: -; CDR3: CASSTLGGGGDNEQFF; DNA: TGTGCCAGCAGCACCCTTGGCGGGGGCGGCGACAATGAGCAGTTCTTC
J: TRBJ2-3; D: -; V: TRBV6-1; size: few; CDR3: CASSVERMSTDTQYF; DNA: TGTGCCAGCAGTGTCGAGAGGATGAGCACAGATACGCAGTATTTT
J: TRBJ1-5; D: -; V: TRBV20-1; size: -; CDR3: CSASTGPYSNQPQHF; DNA: TGCAGTGCTTCGACAGGCCCCTATAGCAATCAGCCCCAGCATTTT
J: TRBJ1-2; D: -; V: TRBV29-1; size: many; CDR3: CSVLSDFNYGYTF; DNA: TGCAGCGTTTTATCCGATTTTAACTATGGCTACACCTTC
J: TRBJ2-3; D: -; V: TRBV11-2; size: few; CDR3: CASSYSWAADTQYF; DNA: TGTGCCAGCAGCTATAGCTGGGCCGCAGATACGCAGTATTTT
J: TRBJ2-7; D: -; V: TRBV27; size: -; CDR3: CASSSSWGAYEQYF; DNA: TGTGCCAGCAGTTCATCCTGGGGGGCCTACGAGCAGTACTTC
J: TRBJ2-7; D: -; V: TRBV4-1; size: medium-sized; CDR3: CASSPIVRGKGYEQYF; DNA: TGCGCCAGCAGCCCTATTGTGAGAGGGAAGGGCTACGAGCAGTACTTC
J: TRBJ2-3; D: -; V: TRBV5-1; size: -; CDR3: CASSFRPTDTQYF; DNA: TGCGCCAGCAGCTTTCGGCCCACAGATACGCAGTATTTT
J: TRBJ1-1; D: -; V: TRBV7-3; size: -; CDR3: CASSSSGNTEAFF; DNA: TGTGCCAGCAGCTCCTCGGGGAACACTGAAGCTTTCTTT
J: TRBJ1-1; D: -; V: TRBV15; size: medium-sized; CDR3: CATSRGARVSEAFF; DNA: TGTGCCACCAGCAGAGGGGCCAGGGTTAGCGAAGCTTTCTTT
J: TRBJ1-1; D: -; V: TRBV19; size: many; CDR3: CASSGRRTDTEAFF; DNA: TGTGCCAGTAGTGGACGGCGGACTGACACTGAAGCTTTCTTT
J: TRBJ2-5; D: -; V: TRBV5-4; size: few; CDR3: CASSQQGEETQYF; DNA: TGTGCCAGCAGTCAACAGGGAGAGGAGACCCAGTACTTC
J: TRBJ1-1; D: -; V: TRBV18; size: few; CDR3: CASSPPGAGPNTEAFF; DNA: TGTGCCAGCTCACCCCCGGGTGCAGGGCCGAACACTGAAGCTTTCTTT
J: TRBJ2-7; D: -; V: TRBV5-1; size: medium-sized; CDR3: CASSLGGGTYEQYF; DNA: TGCGCCAGCAGCTTGGGGGGAGGAACCTACGAGCAGTACTTC
J: TRBJ2-1; D: -; V: TRBV24-1; size: few; CDR3: CATRDTYNEQFF; DNA: TGTGCCACAAGAGACACTTACAATGAGCAGTTCTTC
J: TRBJ2-3; D: -; V: TRBV12-3/TRBV12-4; size: many; CDR3: CASSCAEPRTDTQYF; DNA: TGTGCCAGCAGTTGTGCGGAGCCCCGCACAGATACGCAGTATTTT
J: TRBJ2-1; D: TRBD2; V: TRBV28; size: -; CDR3: CASRPGLAVYNEQFF; DNA: TGTGCCAGCAGGCCCGGACTAGCGGTATACAATGAGCAGTTCTTC
J: TRBJ2-1; D: TRBD2; V: TRBV30; size: once; CDR3: CAWTQRTSSYNEQFF; DNA: TGTGCCTGGACGCAAAGGACTAGCTCCTACAATGAGCAGTTCTTC
J: TRBJ1-1; D: TRBD1; V: TRBV20-1; size: many; CDR3: CSAARTGNTEAFF; DNA: TGCAGTGCAGCTCGGACAGGGAACACTGAAGCTTTCTTT
J: TRBJ1-1; D: -; V: TRBV20-1; size: medium-sized; CDR3: CSARVSGSGTEAFF; DNA: TGCAGTGCTAGAGTGTCGGGTAGCGGCACTGAAGCTTTCTTT
J: TRBJ2-1; D: -; V: TRBV12-3/TRBV12-4; size: -; CDR3: CASSSRQLNNEQFF; DNA: TGTGCCAGCAGTTCCAGACAGTTGAACAATGAGCAGTTCTTC
J: TRBJ2-7; D: TRBD2; V: TRBV20-1; size: few; CDR3: CSAGAARVAGQYEQYF; DNA: TGCAGTGCTGGGGCGGCCAGGGTAGCGGGACAATACGAGCAGTACTTC
J: TRBJ2-1; D: -; V: TRBV6-5; size: few; CDR3: CASSYSGLTNEQFF; DNA: TGTGCCAGCAGTTACTCGGGGCTTACTAATGAGCAGTTCTTC
J: TRBJ1-1; D: -; V: TRBV6-1; size: -; CDR3: CASTYPNSLGAFF; DNA: TGTGCCAGCACGTACCCGAACAGCCTCGGGGCTTTCTTT
J: TRBJ1-6; D: -; V: TRBV6-5; size: -; CDR3: CASSPAGERSPLHF; DNA: TGTGCCAGCAGTCCGGCGGGGGAACGTTCACCCCTCCACTTT
J: TRBJ2-3; D: TRBD2; V: TRBV18; size: few; CDR3: CASSLYGTSGTDTQYF; DNA: TGTGCCAGCTCACTCTACGGGACTAGCGGCACAGATACGCAGTATTTT
J: TRBJ2-3; D: -; V: TRBV30; size: -; CDR3: CAWRDASTDTQYF; DNA: TGTGCCTGGAGGGACGCTAGCACAGATACGCAGTATTTT
J: TRBJ1-2; D: TRBD1; V: TRBV6-5; size: -; CDR3: CASSYSTGPYGYTF; DNA: TGTGCCAGCAGTTACTCGACAGGGCCCTATGGCTACACCTTC
J: TRBJ2-7; D: -; V: TRBV11-1; size: -; CDR3: CASSLGGTGSYVQYF; DNA: TGTGCCAGCAGCTTAGGCGGGACGGGGTCCTACGTGCAGTACTTC
J: TRBJ2-7; D: -; V: TRBV2; size: -; CDR3: CASGSHEQYF; DNA: TGTGCCAGCGGGTCCCACGAGCAGTACTTC
J: TRBJ1-6; D: -; V: TRBV10-2; size: many; CDR3: CASRGDTLTPHF; DNA: TGCGCCAGCAGGGGGGACACCCTTACCCCCCACTTT